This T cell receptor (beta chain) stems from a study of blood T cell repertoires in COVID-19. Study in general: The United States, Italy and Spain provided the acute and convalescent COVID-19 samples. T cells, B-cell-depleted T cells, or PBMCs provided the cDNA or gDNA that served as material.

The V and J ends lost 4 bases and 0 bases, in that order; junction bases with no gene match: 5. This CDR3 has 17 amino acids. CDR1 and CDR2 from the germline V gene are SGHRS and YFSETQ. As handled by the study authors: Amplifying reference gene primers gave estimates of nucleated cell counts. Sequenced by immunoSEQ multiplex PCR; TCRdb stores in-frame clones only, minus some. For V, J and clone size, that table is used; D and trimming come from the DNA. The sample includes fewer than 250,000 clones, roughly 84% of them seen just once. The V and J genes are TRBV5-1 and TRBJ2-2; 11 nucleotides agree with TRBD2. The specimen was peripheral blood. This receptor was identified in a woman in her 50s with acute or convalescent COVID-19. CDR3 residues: CASSPGTSGPNTGELFF. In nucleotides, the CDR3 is TGCGCCAGCAGCCCCGGGACTAGCGGACCGAACACCGGGGAGCTGTTTTTT.